This T cell receptor beta chain was observed in a study of control samples from healthy donors and cancer patients. This clone was seen a handful of times. The trim removed 8 bases at V and 5 bases at J, leaving 4 bases unmatched. Germline V gene data show CDR1 as MNHEY and CDR2 as SVGAGI. The CDR3 covers 13 residues. This table comes from immunoSEQ multiplex PCR, and its TCRdb copy is limited to in-frame clones, with some not included. The table includes around 93,000 clones, about nine tenths detected once. The material sequenced was blood. The J gene is TRBJ2-7, the V gene TRBV6-5; TRBD1 matches 12 bases. The receptor's source is a human donor in good health. The donor label of this sample is uncertain. DNA of the CDR3: TGTGCCAGCGGGACAGGGGGCGGCCACGAGCAGTACTTC. Protein: CASGTGGGHEQYF.